A single sample gave rise to the 2 T cell receptor beta chains below, sequenced in a study of T cells in Graves' hyperthyroidism and ophthalmopathy. Researchers took RNA transcripts and amplified the TCR beta CDR3 regions from them. A set of HTBI primers served as the primers for a first-round RT-PCR of the TCR CDR3. TCRdb recomputed calls from the multiplex PCR reads with MiXCR, one row per CDR3 protein. Of around 390,000 distinct CDR3 sequences detected, about 14% appear once; the ten largest clones hold about 19%. Sequences were obtained from blood. The origin of the receptors is a woman in her 30s with Graves' ophthalmopathy.

Ten or more counts support this clonotype. The genes are TRBV5-5 and TRBJ2-1; D not certain. Germline loops: CDR1 SGHKS, CDR2 YYEKEE (reference sequence). CDR3 size: 12 residues. V was shortened by 5 bases and J by 8 bases, with 11 bases between the two germline ends. The DNA for the CDR3 is TGTGCCAGCAGTTACGACATCTATGAGCAGTTCTTC. It translates to CASSYDIYEQFF.

This clonotype was detected many times. The chain carries TRBV20-1 and TRBJ2-7; TRBD2 aligns across 11 bases. Germline V CDR1 and CDR2: DFQATT, SNEGSKA (reference sequence). CDR3 length: 18 residues. V lost 3 bases, J lost 5 bases, and 18 bases stayed unmatched. The CDR3 DNA reads TGCAGTGCTAGTCACACACCTAGCGGGGGGTCGTTTTGGAACGAGCAGTACTTC. Residues: CSASHTPSGGSFWNEQYF.